The present T cell receptor (beta chain) was sequenced within a study of T cell responses to AZD1222 COVID-19 vaccine. This clone came up once. Its specificity is unknown. Study-wide results and caveats: At baseline, just a handful of AZD1222 recipients tested seropositive. There were mostly white British donors and more females than males, and clonal diversity was possibly underestimated.

Clones were read by immunoSEQ multiplex PCR, and TCRdb kept only the in-frame ones, dropping some. The table lists about 120,000 clones, 70% to 90% of them singletons. The CDR3 has 13 amino acids. Germline V lookup: CDR1 SGHRS, CDR2 YFSETQ. With 2 bases removed from V and 5 bases from J, the gap between germline ends came to 10 bases. The clonotype originates from an adult in good health. V and J are TRBV5-1 and TRBJ1-1, with D perhaps matching TRBD1 (5 bases). The material sequenced was peripheral blood, taken on day 0 of AZD1222 vaccination. The CDR3 loop is CASSLTQGTEAFF. CDR3 in DNA: TGCGCCAGCAGCTTAACCCAGGGAACTGAAGCTTTCTTT. The full variable domain, rest sourced from reference TRBV5-1 and TRBJ1-1, is KAGVTQTPRYLIKTRGQQVTLSCSPISGHRSVSWYQQTPGQGLQFLFEYFSETQRNKGNFPGRFSGRQFSNSRSEMNVSTLELGDSALYLCASSLTQGTEAFFGQGTRLTVV.